A selection of T cell receptor beta chains follows, all from one sample in a study of spatial heterogeneity in lung cancer. TCRdb re-called the 5' RACE reads with MiXCR, one entry per CDR3 protein. The profile covers around 13,000 distinct CDR3 sequences, with roughly 7% appearing a single time and about 3.5% taken by the ten largest. The sample here was lung tumor tissue, taken at surgery. These receptors all come from a female donor with early-stage non-small cell lung cancer. Each CDR3 is given with its conserved first and last residue. The order of the fields is D gene, clone size, V gene, CDR3 length, J gene, CDR3 DNA, CDR3 protein. A D gene is named only where the DNA matches it firmly. Clone size, where shown, is once, few, many, or a class for clones that have expanded.

>TRBD2|medium-sized|TRBV6-6|18|TRBJ2-1
TGTGCCAGCAGGGGACTAGCGGGAGGCTCCGGATCCTACAATGAGCAGTTCTTC
CASRGLAGGSGSYNEQFF
>NA|many|TRBV24-1|14|TRBJ2-7
TGTGCCACCAGTGCTGGGGAGAGCTCCTACGAGCAGTACTTC
CATSAGESSYEQYF
>TRBD2|many|TRBV11-2|16|TRBJ2-3
TGTGCCAGCAGCTCCCCACGGGAGGTCAGCACAGATACGCAGTATTTT
CASSSPREVSTDTQYF
>TRBD2|many|TRBV5-1|16|TRBJ2-1
TGCGCCAGCAGCTGGGGACTAGCGGGAGCTTACAATGAGCAGTTCTTC
CASSWGLAGAYNEQFF
>NA|many|TRBV7-9|15|TRBJ2-7
TGTGCCAGCAGTGGTAGCCGGGACAAGAACTACGAGCAGTACTTC
CASSGSRDKNYEQYF
>NA|NA|TRBV6-5|14|TRBJ2-5
TGTGCCAGCAGTTGGTCAGCGATCGCAGAGACCCAGTACTTC
CASSWSAIAETQYF
>NA|many|TRBV5-6|14|TRBJ2-7
TGTGCCAGCAGCTTGGACACCCCGACACGGGAGCAGTACTTC
CASSLDTPTREQYF
>NA|many|TRBV3-1|15|TRBJ2-5
TGTGCCAGCAGCCTCCCCGACCTTCCCGACGGGACCCAGTACTTC
CASSLPDLPDGTQYF
>TRBD2|NA|TRBV6-6|15|TRBJ2-3
TGTGCCAGCGGCCCTAGCGGGACTAGCACAGATACGCAGTATTTT
CASGPSGTSTDTQYF
>NA|many|TRBV19|16|TRBJ2-2
TGTGCCAGTAGCTTCGGAGGGGGCTCGGGCACCGGGGAGCTGTTTTTT
CASSFGGGSGTGELFF
>TRBD2|many|TRBV5-5|15|TRBJ2-7
TGTGCCAGCAGCGGAACACTAGCGGGTAACCACGAGCAGTACTTC
CASSGTLAGNHEQYF
>TRBD1|NA|TRBV5-5|15|TRBJ1-1
TGTGCCAGCAGCTTGCAGGGGGCGGTATCCACTGAAGCTTTCTTT
CASSLQGAVSTEAFF
>NA|few|TRBV3-1|14|TRBJ2-7
TGTGCCAGCAGCCCAGAAACGGCGACCTACGAGCAGTACTTC
CASSPETATYEQYF
>TRBD1|many|TRBV5-1|15|TRBJ2-2
TGCGCCAGCAGACCGGGACAGGCGAACACCGGGGAGCTGTTTTTT
CASRPGQANTGELFF
>NA|many|TRBV11-1|14|TRBJ2-1
TGTGCCAGCAGCCCAGGATGGCCCCACAATGAGCAGTTCTTC
CASSPGWPHNEQFF
>NA|many|TRBV4-3|13|TRBJ2-3
TGCGCCAGCAGCCAAGAAGGCTGGGATACGCAGTATTTT
CASSQEGWDTQYF
>TRBD2|many|TRBV20-1|14|TRBJ2-2
TGCAGTGCGGTGGCGGGAGCTGGCACCGGGGAGCTGTTTTTT
CSAVAGAGTGELFF
>NA|medium-sized|TRBV5-8|14|TRBJ1-1
TGTGCCAGCAGCTTGGGACATCTGAACACTGAAGCTTTCTTT
CASSLGHLNTEAFF
>TRBD2|many|TRBV2|19|TRBJ2-2
TGTGCCAGCAGTCTTGGCGACGGACTAGCGGGATATGACACCGGGGAGCTGTTTTTT
CASSLGDGLAGYDTGELFF
>TRBD2|medium-sized|TRBV20-1|14|TRBJ2-1
TGCAGTGCTAGGAGGTCTAGCGGGAACAATGAGCAGTTCTTC
CSARRSSGNNEQFF
>TRBD2|medium-sized|TRBV25-1|16|TRBJ2-5
TGTGCCAGCAGTGAATCTCCTGGCCGCGGGGGAGAGACCCAGTACTTC
CASSESPGRGGETQYF
>TRBD1|NA|TRBV27|17|TRBJ2-3
TGTGCCAGCAGTAAGAAAAGAGGACAGGGCCTCACAGATACGCAGTATTTT
CASSKKRGQGLTDTQYF
>NA|many|TRBV29-1|13|TRBJ1-1
TGCAGCGTTGAGAAGGGGATCGGCACTGAAGCTTTCTTT
CSVEKGIGTEAFF
>TRBD1|medium-sized|TRBV9|14|TRBJ2-7
TGTGCCAGCAGCGTAGGGGACAGGAACTACGAGCAGTACTTC
CASSVGDRNYEQYF
>NA|many|TRBV20-1|15|TRBJ2-2
TGCAGTGCTAGAGATCACCCCCCTTCCACCGGGGAGCTGTTTTTT
CSARDHPPSTGELFF
>TRBD2|many|TRBV27|13|TRBJ2-7
TGTGCCAGCAGTTTGCGGGAGAGGTACGAGCAGTACTTC
CASSLRERYEQYF
>NA|many|TRBV7-2|13|TRBJ2-1
TGTGCCAGCAGCTTAGGAACCTACAATGAGCAGTTCTTC
CASSLGTYNEQFF
>NA|NA|TRBV5-1|15|TRBJ1-6
TGCGCCAGCAGCTCCCGACCGGGTGAGGGTTCACCCCTCCACTTT
CASSSRPGEGSPLHF
>NA|many|TRBV7-9|11|TRBJ2-3
TGTGCCAGCAGCTTTCGAGATACGCAGTATTTT
CASSFRDTQYF
>NA|medium-sized|TRBV6-5|15|TRBJ1-5
TGTGCCAGCAGTTACTCTCGCGGGGGGGATCAGCCCCAGCATTTT
CASSYSRGGDQPQHF
>NA|many|TRBV28|14|TRBJ2-3
TGTGCCAGCAGTTTACCCCCCTTGGGGGATACGCAGTATTTT
CASSLPPLGDTQYF
>NA|medium-sized|TRBV11-3|13|TRBJ2-1
TGTGCCAGCAGCTTAGGTGGAGACAATGAGCAGTTCTTC
CASSLGGDNEQFF
>NA|NA|TRBV5-1|15|TRBJ2-5
TGCGCCAGCAGCTATAATCCCAGGGGTCAAGAGACCCAGTACTTC
CASSYNPRGQETQYF
>TRBD1|many|TRBV7-2|16|TRBJ1-3
TGTGCCAGCAGCTCGTCCGGGACAGGGTCTGGAAACACCATATATTTT
CASSSSGTGSGNTIYF
>NA|many|TRBV20-1|14|TRBJ1-1
TGCAGTGCTAGACCCCAGGGGAAAGGCACTGAAGCTTTCTTT
CSARPQGKGTEAFF
>NA|many|TRBV4-3|15|TRBJ1-2
TGCGCCAGCAGCCAAGATAGAAGGGGGTATTATGGCTACACCTTC
CASSQDRRGYYGYTF
>NA|many|TRBV28|14|TRBJ2-7
TGTGCCAGCAGTTTACAGCCTGTTCAGGGCGAGCAGTACTTC
CASSLQPVQGEQYF
>NA|many|TRBV6-2/TRBV6-3|14|TRBJ1-5
TGTGCCAGCAGCGGGTTGTCGGAGTATCAGCCCCAGCATTTT
CASSGLSEYQPQHF
>NA|medium-sized|TRBV5-1|15|TRBJ1-1
TGCGCCAGCAGCTTGGTTCAGGGTATGAACACTGAAGCTTTCTTT
CASSLVQGMNTEAFF
>NA|medium-sized|TRBV7-2|14|TRBJ2-2
TGTGCCAGCAGCTTGGGACAAAACACCGGGGAGCTGTTTTTT
CASSLGQNTGELFF
>TRBD2|many|TRBV4-1|17|TRBJ2-1
TGCGCCAGCAGCCAAGCCTATATGGGCGGGAGGCTCCATGAGCAGTTCTTC
CASSQAYMGGRLHEQFF
>TRBD1|many|TRBV28|15|TRBJ2-4
TGTGCCAGCAGTCCAGAACAGGGGACCAAAAACATTCAGTACTTC
CASSPEQGTKNIQYF
>TRBD2|many|TRBV28|16|TRBJ2-3
TGTGCCAGCAGTTTAGGACTAGACCTACGCACAGATACGCAGTATTTT
CASSLGLDLRTDTQYF
>NA|many|TRBV7-2|17|TRBJ2-2
TGTGCCAGTAATTACCCGACAGGGAGGATTCGAGCCGGGGAGCTGTTTTTT
CASNYPTGRIRAGELFF
>NA|many|TRBV6-2/TRBV6-3|13|TRBJ1-6
TGTGCCAGCACTCGGACGGATAATTCACCCCTCCACTTT
CASTRTDNSPLHF
>NA|many|TRBV2|14|TRBJ2-7
TGTGCCAGCAGCCCCGGACAGGGAGGGTACGAGCAGTACTTC
CASSPGQGGYEQYF
>TRBD1|many|TRBV7-6|17|TRBJ1-6
TGTGCCAGCAGCCAAGGGACAGCTCGCTCCTATAATTCACCCCTCCACTTT
CASSQGTARSYNSPLHF
>NA|many|TRBV20-1|15|TRBJ2-1
TGCAGTGCGGGGGGGGGCGCCTCCTCCTACAATGAGCAGTTCTTC
CSAGGGASSYNEQFF
>NA|NA|TRBV2|15|TRBJ1-1
TGTGCCAGCAGTGAACAGGGACACCCGAACACTGAAGCTTTCTTT
CASSEQGHPNTEAFF
>TRBD1|many|TRBV12-3/TRBV12-4|14|TRBJ1-2
TGTGCCAGCAGTTCAACAGGGGGAGTAGGTGGCTACACCTTC
CASSSTGGVGGYTF
>NA|medium-sized|TRBV5-1|14|TRBJ1-2
TGCGCCAGCAGCCCGTTGGACGCCAACTATGGCTACACCTTC
CASSPLDANYGYTF
>NA|many|TRBV5-6|15|TRBJ2-3
TGTGCCAGCAGCTACCGGAGTCGTCCCACAGATACGCAGTATTTT
CASSYRSRPTDTQYF
>NA|medium-sized|TRBV7-2|15|TRBJ2-1
TGTGCCAGCAGCTTAGCAGGGAGCTCCTACAATGAGCAGTTCTTC
CASSLAGSSYNEQFF
>NA|many|TRBV2|15|TRBJ2-1
TGTGCCAGCAGGGACTACCCTAACTCCTACAATGAGCAGTTCTTC
CASRDYPNSYNEQFF
>TRBD1|many|TRBV7-8|15|TRBJ1-5
TGTGCCAGCAGGCTTCGGACAGGGGACGATCAGCCCCAGCATTTT
CASRLRTGDDQPQHF
>NA|many|TRBV20-1|14|TRBJ2-7
TGCAGTGCTAGTTCAGGGGAATCGTCCTACGAGCAGTACTTC
CSASSGESSYEQYF
>NA|few|TRBV29-1|12|TRBJ2-7
TGCAGCGTTTCTGGATTCTCCTACGAGCAGTACTTC
CSVSGFSYEQYF
>TRBD1|many|TRBV7-2|16|TRBJ2-2
TGTGCCAGCAGCTTAACCGGGACAGGGACGGCCGGGGAGCTGTTTTTT
CASSLTGTGTAGELFF
>NA|medium-sized|TRBV29-1|12|TRBJ1-1
TGCAGCGTTAAAGAAGTTTACACTGAAGCTTTCTTT
CSVKEVYTEAFF
>NA|many|TRBV2|13|TRBJ1-1
TGTGCCAGCAGTGGGGGGGCAGGGACTGAAGCTTTCTTT
CASSGGAGTEAFF